The clone carrying this T cell receptor beta chain has just a few counts. The target antigen is unknown. In germline, CDR1 is MGHRA, CDR2 YSYEKL. The CDR3 contains 15 residues. The V end lost 4 bases, the J end lost 3 bases, and 15 bases lay between the germline ends. The record originates from a study of OX40 agonist ivuxolimab in advanced cancers. Drawing of blood for sampling happened at baseline, at cycle 4 day 1, and at cycle 7 day 1. Study-level results: Clonal expansion was seen in CD4+ and CD8+ blood T cells by week 6 at 0.1 to 3.0 mg/kg.

The protocol was immunoSEQ multiplex PCR, while the TCRdb copy is restricted to in-frame clones and leaves out a portion. In the table there are more than 50,000 clones, over 80% of which are singletons. Source: CD4+ or CD8+ T cells sorted from blood, taken in a trial of the OX40 agonist ivuxolimab. V and J are TRBV4-1 and TRBJ1-1; D call uncertain. The sequence was obtained from an adult with an advanced solid tumor such as melanoma, head and neck, liver or kidney cancer. CDR3 loop: CASSPLRQLDTEAFF. In nucleotides, the CDR3 is TGCGCCAGCAGCCCCTTGAGGCAGCTAGACACTGAAGCTTTCTTT.